This TCR beta chain was recorded in a study of T cell responses to AZD1222 COVID-19 vaccine. Overall study results and limits: Spike-specific TCR breadth and depth grew following two AZD1222 doses. Most donors were white British, females outnumbered males, and clonal diversity was possibly underestimated.

Some clones are missing from TCRdb's copy, which holds only in-frame ones; the method was immunoSEQ multiplex PCR. The sample shows 140,000 or so clones, roughly 84% of them seen only once. This clone was seen just once. Its specificity is unknown. The CDR3 totals 16 residues. CDR1 and CDR2 (germline): MNHNS, SASEGT. Losses at the gene ends were 3 bases for V and 2 bases for J; bases not matched to a gene: 7. This sequence joins TRBV6-1 and TRBJ1-5; the match to TRBD1 covers 7 bases. The sequence was collected from an adult who received the AZD1222 COVID-19 vaccine. Sequencing used peripheral blood, obtained 28 days after the second AZD1222 dose. The CDR3 nucleotides are TGTGCCAGCAGTGATCCCTCAGGGGGAGGCAATCAGCCCCAGCATTTT. Encoded protein: CASSDPSGGGNQPQHF.